This entry is about one TCR beta chain. The sample comes from a study of blood T cell repertoires in COVID-19. Assay: immunoSEQ multiplex PCR; the TCRdb copy retains only in-frame clones and omits some. The sample shows tens of thousands of clones, about 80% of them seen only once. The CDR3 sequence is 16 residues long. V was pared by 0 bases and J by 4 bases, with 13 bases between. CDR1 is MNHEY, CDR2 SVGEGT, per germline. Sequences were obtained from peripheral blood. This receptor was identified in a man between 65 and 79 years old with acute or convalescent COVID-19. The chain uses TRBV6-2 or TRBV6-3 and TRBJ1-5; possibly TRBD1 for D (5 bases). In DNA, the CDR3 is TGTGCCAGCAGTTACTCTCATGGGCAGGGTAATCAGCCCCAGCATTTT. It codes for CASSYSHGQGNQPQHF.